The 29 T cell receptor beta chains below all came from one sample that was sequenced in a study of T cell repertoires in cytomegalovirus infection (dated by TCRdb to between 2018 and 2021). The antigens for these receptors are not known. Read against the paper, the sample's treatment or condition label means: in vitro stimulation with specific CMV peptide epitopes to enrich CMV-specific T cells. Sequenced on an Illumina HiSeq 1500. Through fastp at Q25 and MiXCR, TCRdb rebuilt clones from the public reads, retaining in-frame beta chains. Here each entry gathers all rows of one CDR3 protein and keeps the most common genes and DNA. The table for this sample lists around 710,000 distinct CDR3 sequences; 25% to 35% of them were counted only once. The top ten constitute about an eighth of the sample. This sample comprised cultured CD8+ T cells from PBMCs, obtained from culture after CMV antigen stimulation. All receptors derive from a human donor in good health (CMV status not recorded). Some clones in this sample may be carry-over from other donors' samples.

This chain connects TRBV11-2 to TRBJ2-7; 10 positions match TRBD2. V was pared by 3 bases and J by 6 bases, with 8 bases of the junction left unmatched. The germline gives CDR1 SGHAT, CDR2 FQNNGV. CDR3 length: 15 residues. The CDR3 DNA follows: TGTGCCAGCAGCTTTGGTAGCGGGGGGTTTGGCGAGCAGTACTTC. Residues: CASSFGSGGFGEQYF.

The chain is built from TRBV28 and TRBJ1-1; no reliable D call. Trimming left V 6 bases short and J 1 base short, with 15 bases between. CDR3 length: 15 residues. CDR1 is MDHEN, CDR2 SYDVKM, per germline. The CDR3 region is CASSFNPGQNTEAFF. The CDR3 region has the DNA TGTGCCAGCAGCTTCAACCCAGGTCAGAACACTGAAGCTTTCTTT.

This clonotype turned up a few times. J is TRBJ2-2 and V is TRBV4-1; D possibly corresponds to TRBD2 (5 bases). V was cut by 3 bases and J by 6 bases, with 20 bases left in between. The CDR3 is 17 amino acids. Germline loops: CDR1 MGHRA, CDR2 YSYEKL. The CDR3 DNA sequence: TGCGCCAGCAGCCAGTCGGTGGAGACGATGGGAGCCGGGGAGCTGTTTTTT. It yields the protein CASSQSVETMGAGELFF.

The chain is built from TRBV14 and TRBJ2-7, with 7 bases that match TRBD1. The germline gives CDR1 SGHDN, CDR2 FVKESK. The V and J ends lost 3 bases and 5 bases, in that order; junction bases with no gene match: 7. The CDR3 is made up of 14 amino acids. CDR3 nucleotide sequence: TGTGCCAGCAGCCACCCGGGACAGAGTAACGAGCAGTACGTC. It is translated as CASSHPGQSNEQYV.

This clonotype was observed at least ten times. One end of the junction does not line up with germline, which may come from a read error. This chain joins TRBV7-2 and TRBJ1-4; 7 bases align to TRBD1. Germline-derived CDR1 and CDR2 are SGHTA and FQGNSA. The CDR3 runs to 17 residues. The CDR3 loop reads CASSLAPDRAVGEKLFF. CDR3 DNA sequence: TGTGCCAGCAGCCTAGCCCCAGACAGGGCGGTGGGTGAAAAACTGTTTTTT. Combining the CDR3 with reference TRBV7-2 and TRBJ1-4 gives the whole variable domain GAGVSQSPSNKVTEKGKDVELRCDPISGHTALYWYRQSLGQGLEFLIYFQGNSAPDKSGLPSDRFSAERTGGSVSTLTIQRTQQEDSAVYLCASSLAPDRAVGEKLFFGSGTQLSVL.

The chain combines TRBV28 with TRBJ2-6, with D possibly matching TRBD1 (5 bases). Germline-derived CDR1 and CDR2 are MDHEN and SYDVKM. This CDR3 is built from 17 residues. Trimming took 3 bases from V and 0 from J, leaving 12 bases between them. The CDR3 nucleotides are TGTGCCAGCAGTTTCTGGGGCCTCCACTCTGGGGCCAACGTCCTGACTTTC. Protein sequence: CASSFWGLHSGANVLTF.

The sample holds a few counts of this clonotype. The rearrangement uses TRBV15 and TRBJ1-1, with TRBD1 as a possible D gene (6 bases). V lost 11 bases to trimming and J lost 3 bases, with 19 bases between them. The CDR3 spans 14 residues. Per the germline V gene, CDR1 is LNHNV and CDR2 is YYDKDF (reference sequence). This chain's CDR3 is CASGNRGQDTEAFF. The CDR3, as DNA: TGTGCCTCCGGGAATAGGGGACAAGACACTGAAGCTTTCTTT.

This clonotype was observed a handful of times. V is TRBV27 and J is TRBJ2-7; a weak D match, TRBD1 (6 bases). V shed 6 bases and J shed 6 bases, with 21 bases lying between them. The CDR3 spans 15 residues. Germline CDR1 reads MNHEY; CDR2 reads SMNVEV (reference sequence). CDR3 region: CASSQNPLGQLEQYF. CDR3 bases: TGTGCCAGCAGCCAGAATCCCCTCGGACAGCTCGAGCAGTACTTC.

This clonotype was counted ten times or more. V and J are TRBV6-5 and TRBJ2-7; weak D call: TRBD1 (7 bases). V was cut by 6 bases and J by 0 bases, with 12 bases left in between. The CDR3 totals 14 residues. CDR1 and CDR2 from the germline V gene are MNHEY and SVGAGI. The CDR3 loop reads CASRRDRYSYEQYF. The CDR3 DNA reads TGTGCCAGCAGGCGGGACAGATACTCCTACGAGCAGTACTTC.

Of note for this clonotype: Sequence at one end of the junction differs from germline and may be a read error. J is TRBJ1-2 and V is TRBV7-9, with D possibly matching TRBD1 (5 bases). Germline CDR1 is SEHNR and CDR2 is FQNEAQ (reference sequence). CDR3 size: 14 residues. CDR3 nucleotide sequence: TGTGCCAGCAGCTTAGATCAGGGAGAGCGCGGCTACATCTTC. This sequence encodes CASSLDQGERGYIF.

This clonotype came up a few times. The chain carries TRBV7-9 and TRBJ2-3; D could derive from TRBD1 or TRBD2 (7 bases each). With 2 bases removed from V and 7 bases from J, the gap between germline ends came to 19 bases. The CDR3 is 16 amino acids. Germline lookup yields CDR1 SEHNR and CDR2 FQNEAQ (reference sequence). The CDR3 DNA follows: TGTGCCAGCAGCTTACTTGACAGGGAGGGATCAAATACGCAGTATTTT. It specifies CASSLLDREGSNTQYF.

In its sample, this clonotype was seen many times. DNA for the CDR3: TGTGCCAGCAGCTTAGGGGGGAGTTCCTACGAGCAGTACGTC. It yields the protein CASSLGGSSYEQYV. V gene TRBV28 combines with J gene TRBJ2-7; either TRBD1 or TRBD2 may supply D (6 bases each). V lost 6 bases, J lost 1 base, and 13 bases lay in between. The length of the CDR3 is 14 residues. The germline CDR1 and CDR2 sequences are MDHEN and SYDVKM.

V usage is TRBV4-3 and J usage is TRBJ1-1, with D possibly matching TRBD1 (5 bases). V shed 0 bases and J shed 3 bases, with 11 bases lying between them. The CDR3 covers 15 residues. Germline CDR1 is LGHNA and CDR2 is YSLEER. The CDR3 protein is CASSQERAGYTEAFF. CDR3 nucleotides: TGCGCCAGCAGCCAAGAGAGGGCAGGGTACACTGAAGCTTTCTTT.

J is TRBJ2-7 and V is TRBV6-5, with D uncertain. The ends were cut back, 4 bases at V and 5 bases at J, with 15 bases in the middle. The CDR3 has 14 residues. Germline CDR1 reads MNHEY; CDR2 reads SVGAGI. The CDR3 loop reads CASSSDGALNEQYF. As DNA, the CDR3 is TGTGCCAGCAGTTCTGACGGAGCCTTGAACGAGCAGTACTTC.

This clonotype was found a few times. The genes are TRBV12-5 and TRBJ2-5; D remains unclear. CDR1 LGHNT and CDR2 FRNRAP come from the germline V gene. The CDR3 runs 15 residues. The germline V and J ends were trimmed by 2 bases and 0 bases, with 10 bases remaining between them. The CDR3 here is CASGLWVKYQETQYF. In DNA, the CDR3 is TGTGCTAGTGGTTTGTGGGTGAAGTACCAAGAGACCCAGTACTTC.

The V and J genes are TRBV7-6 and TRBJ2-2, with 11 bases that match TRBD2. This CDR3 has 16 amino acids. The V and J ends lost 4 bases and 7 bases, in that order; junction bases with no gene match: 8. CDR1 is SGHVS and CDR2 is FNYEAQ in the germline V gene. CDR3 sequence reads: CASSSLAGGPDGELFF. The CDR3 region has the DNA TGTGCCAGCAGCTCTTTAGCGGGGGGGCCCGACGGGGAGCTGTTTTTT.

The gene calls are TRBV20-1 and TRBJ2-2, with 9 bases that match TRBD1. The V gene end was trimmed by 5 bases and the J gene end by 5 bases; junction bases not matched to a gene: 9. The CDR3 totals 15 residues. CDR1 DFQATT and CDR2 SNEGSKA come from the germline V gene (reference sequence). The CDR3, as DNA: TGCAGTGCTGCAGATTACAGGGGGCCAACCGGGGAGCTGTTTTTT. Its translation is CSAADYRGPTGELFF.

This clonotype was counted ten times or more. V gene TRBV27 combines with J gene TRBJ1-2; 8 bases map to TRBD1. V gave up 6 bases and J gave up 4 bases; unmatched junction bases: 4. In germline, CDR1 is MNHEY, CDR2 SMNVEV (reference sequence). The CDR3 totals 13 residues. The CDR3 DNA reads as TGTGCCAGCAGCTTTACAGGGGGCTATGGCTACACCTTC. Translated, it gives CASSFTGGYGYTF.

The chain joins TRBV27 to TRBJ2-3; D uncertain. V lost 4 bases to trimming and J lost 2 bases, with 7 bases between them. Germline V gene sequence: CDR1 MNHEY, CDR2 SMNVEV (reference sequence). The CDR3 spans 13 residues. Here the CDR3 DNA reads TGTGCCAGCAGTTACCCGGACACAGATACGCAGTATTTT. Protein sequence: CASSYPDTDTQYF.

This clonotype has a handful of counts. The J gene is TRBJ2-1, the V gene TRBV2; D gene unclear. Trimming stripped 6 bases from V and 2 bases from J, with 14 bases between. The CDR3 covers 15 residues. Per the germline V gene, CDR1 is SNHLY and CDR2 is FYNNEI. This CDR3 reads CASSVSLVAYNEQFF. CDR3 sequence (DNA): TGTGCCAGCAGCGTCAGTCTGGTGGCCTACAATGAGCAGTTCTTC.

This chain joins TRBV7-8 and TRBJ2-4; 8 nucleotides align to TRBD1. The CDR3 is 13 residues long. Trimming took 4 bases from V and 8 from J; bases not matched to a gene: 4. Germline V CDR1 and CDR2: SGHVS, FQNEAQ. CDR3: CASSYGQGDIQYF. DNA of the CDR3: TGTGCCAGCAGCTACGGACAGGGAGACATTCAGTACTTC.

This clonotype was counted many times. The chain combines TRBV12-3 or TRBV12-4 with TRBJ2-7, with 7 bases lining up with TRBD1. After removal of 6 bases from V and 6 bases from J, the junction contained 5 bases not matched to a gene. The CDR3 runs 12 residues. The DNA for the CDR3 is TGTGCCAGCAGCCCCGACAGGGTCGAGCAGTACGTC. This encodes CASSPDRVEQYV.

There are many counts of this clonotype. V is TRBV20-1 and J is TRBJ2-1; tentative D call: TRBD2 (6 bases). The V end lost 3 bases, the J end lost 8 bases, and 8 bases lay between the germline ends. The CDR3 is 11 residues long. Germline V gene lookup returns CDR1 DFQATT and CDR2 SNEGSKA (reference sequence). DNA for the CDR3: TGCAGTGCTAGGTCTAGCGATGAGCAGTTCTTC. This sequence encodes CSARSSDEQFF.

This clonotype was observed a handful of times. One end of the junction varies from germline; a read error may be responsible. J is TRBJ1-2 and V is TRBV7-9, with D perhaps matching TRBD1 (6 bases). This CDR3 region has 12 residues. Germline-derived CDR1 and CDR2 are SEHNR and FQNEAQ (reference sequence). CDR3 sequence: CASGLQGGGYTF. The CDR3 region has the DNA TGTGCCAGCGGCTTACAGGGAGGAGGCTACACCTTC.

J is TRBJ1-3 and V is TRBV5-4; TRBD1 is a possible D gene (5 bases). CDR3 length: 16 amino acids. Germline V gene data show CDR1 as SGHNT and CDR2 as YYREEE (reference sequence). The V and J ends lost 0 bases and 4 bases respectively, with 14 bases between them. CDR3 nucleotide sequence: TGTGCCAGCAGCTTGGTGGGGGACCCTCTCGGAAACACCATATATTTT. Protein: CASSLVGDPLGNTIYF.

The rearrangement uses TRBV7-9 and TRBJ2-5; no clear D. Germline V gene sequence: CDR1 SEHNR, CDR2 FQNEAQ (reference sequence). The CDR3 has 16 amino acids. V lost 5 bases to trimming and J lost 5 bases, with 21 bases between them. CDR3 in DNA: TGTGCCAGCAGCCCGCCGGTTCGCAGGCTGGGGGAGACCCAGTACTTC. Protein: CASSPPVRRLGETQYF.

Only a few counts were recorded for this clonotype. J is TRBJ1-1 and V is TRBV7-9; TRBD1 matches 7 bases. V was pared by 5 bases and J by 8 bases, with 5 bases of the junction left unmatched. This CDR3 contains 12 residues. Per germline, CDR1 SEHNR and CDR2 FQNEAQ (reference sequence). The DNA for the CDR3 is TGTGCCAGCAGCCAGGGGGTGTCAGAAGCTTTCTTT. As protein: CASSQGVSEAFF. The whole variable domain, remainder taken from reference TRBV7-9 and TRBJ1-1, is DTGVSQNPRHKITKRGQNVTFRCDPISEHNRLYWYRQTLGQGPEFLTYFQNEAQLEKSRLLSDRFSAERPKGSFSTLEIQRTEQGDSAMYLCASSQGVSEAFFGQGTRLTVV.

This clonotype was counted at least ten times. The rearrangement links TRBV7-2 to TRBJ1-1, with unresolved D. Germline CDR1 and CDR2: SGHTA and FQGNSA. Trimming removed 5 bases from V and 8 bases from J, with 18 bases in between. CDR3 length equals 14 residues. CDR3 sequence reads: CASSPFSSRGEAFF. DNA of the CDR3: TGTGCCAGCAGCCCCTTTAGTAGCCGGGGAGAAGCTTTCTTT.

This clonotype has more than one count but fewer than ten. In nucleotides, the CDR3 is TGTGCCATCAGTGATGGACAAGGCCCGCCAGATACGCAGTATTTT. Translated: CAISDGQGPPDTQYF. The rearrangement uses TRBV10-3 and TRBJ2-3; TRBD1 is a possible D gene (5 bases). Trimming removed 3 bases at V and 4 bases at J, with 14 bases between. This CDR3 is built from 15 residues. Germline lookup yields CDR1 ENHRY and CDR2 SYGVKD.